This TCR beta chain was captured by sequencing in a study of radiotherapy plus CTLA-4 blockade in lung cancer. Study in general: Objective responses were documented in around 18% of patients, with disease control in approximately 31%.

Broader study findings: TCR clones of tumor origin grew in blood after radiotherapy plus ipilimumab.

Sequenced by immunoSEQ multiplex PCR; TCRdb stores in-frame clones only, minus some. Of about 45,000 clones in the sample, roughly 67% were seen once. The CDR3 consists of 15 residues. Germline CDR1 is MGHRA and CDR2 is YSYEKL. V was pared by 0 bases and J by 5 bases, with 5 bases of the junction left unmatched. On this clone itself: As yet, its antigen is unknown.

This specimen was peripheral blood, taken from a patient treated with radiotherapy plus ipilimumab. This sequence was found in a human donor with non-small cell lung cancer who had a partial response to radiotherapy plus ipilimumab. The chain links TRBV4-1 to TRBJ2-7; 9 positions agree with TRBD1. The CDR3 DNA reads as TGCGCCAGCAGCCAAGATGGGAACAGGGGGCACGAGCAGTACTTC. This encodes CASSQDGNRGHEQYF.